This is a list of T cell receptor beta chains from one sample in a study of blood T cell repertoires in COVID-19. Using immunoSEQ multiplex PCR, the repertoire was profiled, and TCRdb retains in-frame clones only, with some absent. This table holds 150,000 to 200,000 clones, under 90% found once. The sample taken for sequencing was PBMCs or T cells enriched from blood (not recorded which). All receptors come from a man between 60 and 70 years old who had recovered from COVID-19. Each CDR3 is given with its conserved first and last residue. The D gene is left open where the match is weak. Clone size is given for some rows only: seen once, a few or many times, or a class if the clone is expanded.

. TRBJ1-1 . TRBV6-5 CASSKEWRTEAFF TGTGCCAGCAGTAAGGAGTGGCGCACTGAAGCTTTCTTT
. TRBJ2-7 . TRBV10-3 CAVSRENIYEQYF TGTGCCGTCTCTAGGGAGAATATATACGAGCAGTACTTC
. TRBJ2-3 TRBD1 TRBV12-3/TRBV12-4 CASSFRDRRQYF TGTGCCAGCAGTTTCCGGGACAGGAGGCAGTATTTT
. TRBJ2-7 TRBD2 TRBV5-4 CASSLTSGSWAYEQYF TGTGCCAGCAGCTTGACTAGCGGGAGTTGGGCCTACGAGCAGTACTTC
. TRBJ2-5 . TRBV18 CASSPPSIQETQYF TGTGCCAGCTCACCACCATCAATTCAAGAGACCCAGTACTTC
. TRBJ2-5 . TRBV19 CASSMKQGGGETQYF TGTGCCAGTAGTATGAAACAGGGTGGTGGGGAGACCCAGTACTTC
few TRBJ2-5 . TRBV7-8 CASSLLQETQYF TGTGCCAGCAGCTTACTCCAAGAGACCCAGTACTTC
. TRBJ1-1 . TRBV19 CASSISLGGRPTEAFF TGTGCCAGTAGTATCTCTCTTGGGGGCCGACCCACTGAAGCTTTCTTT
. TRBJ2-7 . TRBV7-9 CASSLVWSYEQYF TGTGCCAGCAGCTTAGTTTGGAGCTACGAGCAGTACTTC
. TRBJ1-5 . TRBV6-6 CASSRSGSGIRLSNQPQHF TGTGCCAGCAGTCGGAGCGGGTCAGGGATTAGACTTAGCAATCAGCCCCAGCATTTT
. TRBJ1-2 . TRBV2 CASSGEGGARGYTF TGTGCCAGCAGTGGAGAGGGGGGGGCGCGTGGCTACACCTTC
. TRBJ1-3 . TRBV30 CAWSRGGGSSGNTIYF TGTGCCTGGAGCCGGGGCGGGGGTTCGTCTGGAAACACCATATATTTT
. TRBJ2-3 . TRBV2 CASSLKRDTDTQYF TGTGCCAGCAGCTTAAAACGGGACACAGATACGCAGTATTTT
. TRBJ1-1 . TRBV2 CADGQGMNTEAFF TGTGCTGACGGGCAGGGTATGAACACTGAAGCTTTCTTT
. TRBJ2-7 TRBD1 TRBV28 CASRTLDRGVSEQYF TGTGCCAGCAGAACCCTGGACAGGGGGGTAAGCGAGCAGTACTTC
. TRBJ2-3 TRBD2 TRBV5-8 CASSFEREGSDTQYF TGTGCCAGCAGCTTTGAGCGGGAGGGGTCAGATACGCAGTATTTT
once TRBJ2-2 TRBD2 TRBV7-2 CASDRGAEASGFNRELFF TGTGCCAGCGATAGAGGGGCCGAGGCTAGCGGGTTCAACCGGGAGCTGTTTTTT
once TRBJ2-2 TRBD2 TRBV5-4 CASSPSGRVLTGELFF TGTGCCAGCAGCCCTAGCGGGAGGGTCCTCACCGGGGAGCTGTTTTTT
. TRBJ1-1 TRBD1 TRBV9 CASSVAQGAGQAFF TGTGCCAGCAGCGTAGCCCAGGGGGCTGGACAAGCTTTCTTT
. TRBJ1-6 . TRBV30 CAWSANYNSPLHF TGTGCCTGGAGCGCGAACTATAATTCACCCCTCCACTTT
. TRBJ1-2 . TRBV19 CASSIRPGRDYGYTF TGTGCCAGTAGTATCAGGCCGGGAAGAGACTATGGCTACACCTTC
. TRBJ2-3 TRBD1 TRBV3-1/TRBV3-2 CASSTRQGVTDTQYF TGTGCCAGCAGCACCCGACAGGGAGTCACAGATACGCAGTATTTT
. TRBJ2-5 TRBD2 TRBV28 CASSLPTSGRGEETQYF TGTGCCAGCAGTCTCCCGACTAGCGGGAGAGGAGAAGAGACCCAGTACTTC
. TRBJ1-5 TRBD1 TRBV9 CASSDGQAHQPQHF TGTGCCAGCAGCGACGGACAGGCTCATCAGCCCCAGCATTTT
. TRBJ1-6 TRBD1 TRBV28 CASRLRQGPARGSPLHF TGTGCCAGCAGACTACGACAGGGCCCGGCCCGAGGTTCACCCCTCCACTTT
. TRBJ1-4 TRBD1 TRBV4-1 CASGAGGYNEKLFF TGCGCCAGCGGTGCAGGGGGTTATAATGAAAAACTGTTTTTT
. TRBJ2-5 TRBD2 TRBV5-8 CASSLGTSGKQETQYF TGTGCCAGCAGCTTGGGGACTAGCGGCAAACAAGAGACCCAGTACTTC
few TRBJ2-7 . TRBV10-3 CAISAEGGAPYYEQYF TGTGCCATCAGTGCTGAAGGGGGGGCCCCTTACTACGAGCAGTACTTC
. TRBJ2-7 . TRBV27 CASSPSSSARYEQYF TGTGCCAGCAGTCCCTCATCTAGCGCCCGATACGAGCAGTACTTC
. TRBJ1-4 . TRBV28 CASSLTGTNEKLFF TGTGCCAGCAGTTTGACGGGGACTAATGAAAAACTGTTTTTT
. TRBJ2-5 . TRBV5-6 CASSLVVGGIETQYF TGTGCCAGCAGCTTGGTTGTTGGGGGCATAGAGACCCAGTACTTC
once TRBJ2-5 TRBD2 TRBV3-1/TRBV3-2 CASSQDSTSGQETQYF TGTGCCAGCAGCCAAGATTCTACTAGCGGCCAAGAGACCCAGTACTTC